The clone carrying this T cell receptor beta chain was recorded once. Its antigen is undetermined. Germline V gene sequence: CDR1 MGHRA, CDR2 YSYEKL. V lost 0 bases and J 5 bases, leaving 11 bases between the germline ends. This CDR3 contains 15 residues. This sample was included in a study of T cell responses to AZD1222 COVID-19 vaccine. Clones were read by immunoSEQ multiplex PCR, and TCRdb kept only the in-frame ones, dropping some. Here the sample spans some 150,000 clones, about 89% being singletons. Findings and limits, study-wide: Spike-specific TCR breadth rose after two AZD1222 doses, and depth rose as well.

The clonotype originates from an adult in good health. Sequencing used peripheral blood, obtained on day 0 of AZD1222 vaccination. V usage is TRBV4-1 and J usage is TRBJ1-5; D gene uncertain. The CDR3 reads CASSQENLADQPQHF. CDR3 nucleotide sequence: TGCGCCAGCAGCCAAGAAAATCTAGCAGATCAGCCCCAGCATTTT.